The subject of this entry is one T cell receptor beta chain. The source of the sample is a study of blood T cell repertoires in COVID-19. The data were produced by immunoSEQ multiplex PCR, yet TCRdb's version contains in-frame clones alone and is incomplete. The table lists 200,000 to 250,000 clones, roughly four fifths of them singletons, with around 7.2% in the top ten. Looked up from germline, CDR1 is SGHNT and CDR2 is YYREEE (reference sequence). The CDR3 totals 16 residues. The ends lost 3 bases at V and 3 bases at J; junction bases unmatched: 8. Specimen: peripheral blood. The J gene is TRBJ2-3, the V gene TRBV5-4, with 9 bases lining up with TRBD1. This TCR was recovered from a woman aged 80 or over with COVID-19, enrolled during active disease. The CDR3 loop is CASSSSGTGTTDTQYF. In nucleotides, the CDR3 is TGTGCCAGCAGCTCCTCCGGGACAGGGACTACAGATACGCAGTATTTT.